What follows are 20 T cell receptor beta chains derived from one specimen sequenced in a study of beta chain features in type 1 diabetes (dated by TCRdb to between 2018 and 2020). The library was built by means of the immunoSEQ multiplex PCR assay. All of the isolated RNA was reverse transcribed with the High Capacity cDNA Reverse Transcription Kit, so expressed TCRB transcripts were sequenced. In TCRdb, the immuneACCESS table is reduced to in-frame sequences with V and J assigned. These tables do not hold every clone; where another copy was compared, an unresolved V gene accounts for under half, and the others remain unexplained. This sample comprises roughly 240,000 clones, around 14% of them detected only once. The top ten hold more than 0.02% of the sample. Sequenced material: naive CD4+ T cells from blood. Taken with the paper, the label for cell subset or site translates to: true naive CD4+ T cells. Source of these receptors: a woman in her 40s in good health.

This chain links TRBV5-4 with TRBJ1-1, with D perhaps TRBD1 (5 bases). The ends were cut back, 4 bases at V and 6 bases at J, with 13 bases in the middle. This CDR3 contains 13 residues. The V gene's germline CDR1 is SGHNT and CDR2 YYREEE (reference sequence). The CDR3 coding sequence is TGTGCCAGCAGCCCAGGGAGGGCGGCTGAAGCTTTCTTT. Amino acid sequence: CASSPGRAAEAFF.

Only a few counts were recorded for this clone. The rearrangement uses TRBV4-3 and TRBJ1-1, with a possible D match to TRBD1 (5 bases). The CDR3 contains 16 residues. Trimming took off 4 bases at V and 4 bases at J, with 19 bases between the two ends. Germline V gene sequence: CDR1 LGHNA, CDR2 YSLEER. CDR3 sequence: CASSLGGRVEGTEAFF. CDR3 coding DNA: TGCGCCAGCAGCCTCGGGGGACGGGTCGAGGGCACTGAAGCTTTCTTT.

This clone was counted a few times. The chain uses TRBV13 and TRBJ1-6, with D maybe TRBD1 (6 bases). V was pared by 6 bases and J by 7 bases, with 13 bases between. Per germline, CDR1 PRHDT and CDR2 FYEKMQ (reference sequence). CDR3 length: 14 amino acids. The DNA for the CDR3 is TGTGCCAGCAGGGGGGAAAGGGGGAATTCACCCCTCCACTTT. Amino acid sequence: CASRGERGNSPLHF.

In this sample, this clone turned up a few times. CDR3 sequence: CASSLNSDRGLLNGNTIYF. CDR3 bases: TGCGCCAGCAGCCTCAATTCGGACAGGGGGCTCCTGAATGGAAACACCATATATTTT. The chain is built from TRBV23-1 and TRBJ1-3; 11 positions agree with TRBD1. TRBV23-1 is an ORF, and what it does is uncertain. The CDR3 consists of 19 residues. With V trimmed by 6 bases and J by 3 bases, 16 bases remained unmatched.

The rearrangement uses TRBV29-1 and TRBJ1-5; D is uncertain. The CDR3 spans 13 residues. From germline, CDR1 is SQVTM and CDR2 ANQGSEA. Trimming took 5 bases from V and 4 from J, leaving 12 bases between them. The CDR3 nucleotides read TGCAGCGTTAAGGTGACGGGGAATCAGCCCCAGCATTTT. This gives the protein CSVKVTGNQPQHF.

CDR3 in amino acids: CASSLGLAGGSSYNEQFF. CDR3 DNA: TGTGCCAGCAGCTTAGGTCTAGCGGGGGGGAGCTCCTACAATGAGCAGTTCTTC. The chain combines TRBV7-2 with TRBJ2-1; 12 nucleotides agree with TRBD2. V lost 1 base, J lost 0 bases, and 4 bases stayed unmatched. Germline CDR1 and CDR2: SGHTA and FQGNSA. This CDR3 has 18 amino acids.

This clone was picked up a small number of times. CDR3 in amino acids: CASSLELPTYNEQFF. The CDR3 region has the DNA TGTGCCAGCAGCTTAGAACTCCCGACCTACAATGAGCAGTTCTTC. The chain is built from TRBV7-9 and TRBJ2-1, with D uncertain. Per germline, CDR1 SEHNR and CDR2 FQNEAQ (reference sequence). This CDR3 has 15 amino acids. Trimming cost V 1 base and J 2 bases, with 9 bases left between them.

This chain links TRBV7-9 with TRBJ1-2; D ambiguous. Germline V gene lookup returns CDR1 SEHNR and CDR2 FQNEAQ (reference sequence). Trimming cost V 3 bases and J 3 bases, with 5 bases left between them. This CDR3 region has 12 residues. CDR3 in amino acids: CASSFEDYGYTF. Written as DNA, the CDR3 is TGTGCCAGCAGCTTCGAGGACTATGGCTACACCTTC. Variable domain in full (rest from reference TRBV7-9 and TRBJ1-2): DTGVSQNPRHKITKRGQNVTFRCDPISEHNRLYWYRQTLGQGPEFLTYFQNEAQLEKSRLLSDRFSAERPKGSFSTLEIQRTEQGDSAMYLCASSFEDYGYTFGSGTRLTVV.

This clone has at least ten counts. The J gene is TRBJ2-3, the V gene TRBV5-1; unclear D gene. Looked up from germline, CDR1 is SGHRS and CDR2 is YFSETQ. The CDR3 is 13 amino acids. Trimming removed 5 bases at V and 4 bases at J, with 11 bases between. This chain's CDR3 is CASRSSVADTQYF. The DNA of the CDR3 is TGCGCCAGCAGGTCGAGCGTCGCAGATACGCAGTATTTT.

This clone was counted only a few times. The chain carries TRBV7-2 and TRBJ2-5, with TRBD2 identical over 11 bases. V shed 3 bases, J shed 9 bases, and the junction held 15 bases outside the gene matches. Per the germline V gene, CDR1 is SGHTA and CDR2 is FQGNSA. The CDR3 covers 17 residues. CDR3 sequence (DNA): TGTGCCAGCAGCTTGGGGCTAGCGGGGGGCAGATCCGGGGCCCAGTACTTC. Translation: CASSLGLAGGRSGAQYF.

This sequence joins TRBV25-1 and TRBJ1-4; TRBD1 matches at 10 bases. The CDR3 runs to 17 residues. Trimming cost V 3 bases and J 8 bases; bases outside gene matches: 12. Germline CDR1 MGHDK, CDR2 SYGVNS. The CDR3 region has the DNA TGTGCCAGCAGTGAGGGACAGGGGTGGGGGTCGTCAGAAAAACTGTTTTTT. It yields the protein CASSEGQGWGSSEKLFF. The full variable domain, its missing parts supplied by reference TRBV25-1 and TRBJ1-4, is EADIYQTPRYLVIGTGKKITLECSQTMGHDKMYWYQQDPGMELHLIHYSYGVNSTEKGDLSSESTVSRIRTEHFPLTLESARPSHTSQYLCASSEGQGWGSSEKLFFGSGTQLSVL.

V usage is TRBV2 and J usage is TRBJ2-1, with TRBD1 matching over 7 bases. After removal of 8 bases from V and 6 bases from J, the junction contained 7 bases not matched to a gene. The CDR3 is 13 amino acids. Looked up from germline, CDR1 is SNHLY and CDR2 is FYNNEI. The CDR3 region has the DNA TGTGCCAGCGGGGGACAGTCGACCAATGAGCAGTTCTTC. Amino acids: CASGGQSTNEQFF. The variable domain in full, completed from reference TRBV2 and TRBJ2-1, reads EPEVTQTPSHQVTQMGQEVILRCVPISNHLYFYWYRQILGQKVEFLVSFYNNEISEKSEIFDDQFSVERPDGSNFTLKIRSTKLEDSAMYFCASGGQSTNEQFFGPGTRLTVL.

The rearrangement joins TRBV7-9 to TRBJ1-1, with D hard to call. V lost 5 bases to trimming and J lost 1 base, with 17 bases between them. Looked up from germline, CDR1 is SEHNR and CDR2 is FQNEAQ (reference sequence). This CDR3 comprises 16 residues. DNA of the CDR3: TGTGCCAGCAGCCCCCCCCTCTATAGGAGGAACACTGAAGCTTTCTTT. Its translation is CASSPPLYRRNTEAFF.

This clone was seen only a few times. V gene TRBV29-1 combines with J gene TRBJ1-1; D ambiguous. This CDR3 is 12 amino acids long. V was pared by 4 bases and J by 3 bases, with 9 bases between. The germline V gene encodes CDR1 SQVTM and CDR2 ANQGSEA. The CDR3 coding sequence is TGCAGCGTTGGCCAGGAATACACTGAAGCTTTCTTT. Translated, it gives CSVGQEYTEAFF.

A few counts support this clone. CDR3 protein: CASSRRTGTQETQYF. Written as DNA, the CDR3 is TGTGCCAGCAGTCGCAGGACAGGGACACAAGAGACCCAGTACTTC. This sequence joins TRBV7-2 and TRBJ2-5, with TRBD1 identical over 8 bases. Looked up from germline, CDR1 is SGHTA and CDR2 is FQGNSA. This CDR3 is 15 amino acids long. The trim removed 6 bases at V and 2 bases at J, leaving 8 bases unmatched.

The V gene is TRBV9, the J gene TRBJ2-3, with TRBD2 matching over 14 bases. Germline-derived CDR1 and CDR2 are SGDLS and YYNGEE. After removal of 4 bases from V and 3 bases from J, the junction contained 4 bases not matched to a gene. The CDR3 has 16 residues. The CDR3 loop reads CASSLGLAGGTDTQYF. In DNA form, the CDR3 reads TGTGCCAGCAGCCTCGGACTAGCGGGGGGAACAGATACGCAGTATTTT.

Of note for this clone: An end of the junction does not agree with germline; a read error may underlie this. The chain carries TRBV5-1 and TRBJ2-2; no firm D call. CDR3 length equals 14 residues. Germline V gives CDR1 SGHRS, CDR2 YFSETQ. The DNA of the CDR3 is TGCGCCAGCAGTTTGGGCAGGAACACCGGGGAGCTGTTTTTT. Its translation: CASSLGRNTGELFF.

This clone was recorded a few times. V is TRBV29-1 and J is TRBJ1-3; weak D call: TRBD1 (6 bases). Germline V gene data show CDR1 as SQVTM and CDR2 as ANQGSEA. The CDR3 is made up of 14 amino acids. Trimming removed 5 bases at V and 1 base at J, with 12 bases between. This chain's CDR3 is CSVRGGQSGNTIYF. The CDR3 coding sequence is TGCAGCGTTCGTGGGGGCCAGTCTGGAAACACCATATATTTT.

This clone was found a few times. The rearrangement links TRBV6-5 to TRBJ2-7; 14 nucleotides agree with TRBD2. The CDR3 length is 15 residues. V was pared by 6 bases and J by 4 bases, with 5 bases of the junction left unmatched. The germline gives CDR1 MNHEY, CDR2 SVGAGI. CDR3 coding DNA: TGTGCCAGCAGAGCCGGGACTAGCGGGGGTTACGAGCAGTACTTC. Its translation is CASRAGTSGGYEQYF.

This clone was recorded a few times. The chain recombines TRBV5-4 with TRBJ2-1; D gene uncertain. Germline V CDR1 and CDR2: SGHNT, YYREEE (reference sequence). Between the trimmed V and J ends, which lost 4 bases and 2 bases, there was a span of 13 bases. The CDR3 covers 15 residues. CDR3 residues: CASSPEPRAYNEQFF. CDR3 nucleotide sequence: TGTGCCAGCAGCCCCGAACCTAGAGCCTACAATGAGCAGTTCTTC.